These 3 T cell receptor beta chains were sequenced from one sample in a study of memory CD4+ T cells and cytomegalovirus serostatus. Single viable CD3+CD4+CD8-CD45RO+ cells were sorted as the memory CD4+ T cells. The protocol was immunoSEQ multiplex PCR, while the TCRdb copy is restricted to in-frame clones and leaves out a portion. The sample contains some 48,000 clones, around 80% of which appear only once. Input material: memory CD4+ T cells from blood. These receptors all come from an adult in good health and CMV-seronegative.

CDR3 loop: CASTLGTNTEAFF. The DNA of the CDR3 is TGTGCCAGCACCCTTGGGACGAACACTGAAGCTTTCTTT. This chain joins TRBV6-5 and TRBJ1-1; D might be TRBD1 (5 bases). Trimming shortened V by 7 bases and J by 1 base, and 10 bases separated the two germline ends. Germline V gives CDR1 MNHEY, CDR2 SVGAGI. The CDR3 runs 13 residues.

This chain links TRBV5-1 with TRBJ2-6, with 7 bases identical to TRBD1. The CDR3 has 19 amino acids. Trimming removed 0 bases from V and 2 bases from J; junction bases left unmatched: 11. Per germline, CDR1 SGHRS and CDR2 YFSETQ. CDR3 sequence (DNA): TGCGCCAGCAGCTTGGATGGACAGGAAGCTTTGGCTGGGGCCAACGTCCTGACTTTC. Amino acid sequence: CASSLDGQEALAGANVLTF.

This CDR3 is CASSLEGGRNSPLHF. The CDR3 DNA follows: TGTGCCAGCAGCTTAGAGGGCGGACGGAATTCACCCCTCCACTTT. This chain connects TRBV7-2 to TRBJ1-6; D ambiguous. The CDR3 runs 15 residues. Trimming took off 1 base at V and 7 bases at J, with 11 bases between the two ends. From germline, CDR1 is SGHTA and CDR2 FQGNSA.